Listed below are T cell receptor beta chains from one sample, sequenced in a study of shared clonotypes between healthy human individuals. The table came from immunoSEQ multiplex PCR; TCRdb's copy has only in-frame clones and leaves some out. Of 550,000 to 700,000 clones detected, approximately 73% appear once; the ten largest clones hold around 2%. Sequenced: memory CD4+ T cells sorted from blood. All receptors derive from a woman aged 25 to 39 in good health. Each CDR3 is given with its conserved first and last residue. D genes are given only for firm matches. A row's size may be missing; if present it is once, few, many or a size class.

-	-	TRBJ1-5	TRBV28	CASKLGGLGNQPQHF	TGTGCCAGCAAATTGGGGGGGCTGGGCAATCAGCCCCAGCATTTT
TRBD1	-	TRBJ2-3	TRBV11-2	CASSLAPQGASTQYF	TGTGCCAGCAGCTTAGCCCCCCAGGGGGCGAGTACGCAGTATTTT
-	-	TRBJ1-3	TRBV5-1	CASSSGQQGNTIYF	TGCGCCAGCAGCTCCGGACAGCAAGGAAACACCATATATTTT
-	-	TRBJ2-5	TRBV5-6	CASSFNRVRETQYF	TGTGCCAGCAGCTTTAACAGGGTCCGAGAGACCCAGTACTTC
-	-	TRBJ2-7	TRBV2	CASSNDRYEQYF	TGTGCCAGCTCCAATGACAGATACGAGCAGTACTTC
TRBD2	-	TRBJ2-2	TRBV29-1	CGGAAGSTGELFF	TGCGGCGGGGCAGCGGGAAGCACCGGGGAGCTGTTTTTT
TRBD2	-	TRBJ2-5	TRBV5-4	CASSPRTSGQETQYF	TGTGCCAGCAGCCCTAGGACTAGCGGACAAGAGACCCAGTACTTC
TRBD1	-	TRBJ1-1	TRBV30	CAWRAIYRGRGAEAFF	TGTGCCTGGAGGGCAATCTACAGGGGGCGAGGGGCTGAAGCTTTCTTT
TRBD2	-	TRBJ2-2	TRBV7-2	CASSLVFAGDTGELFF	TGTGCCAGCAGCTTAGTTTTTGCGGGAGACACCGGGGAGCTGTTTTTT
TRBD2	few	TRBJ2-7	TRBV7-2	CASSLGGSGRALTEQYF	TGTGCCAGCAGCTTAGGAGGTAGCGGGAGGGCCCTGACCGAGCAGTACTTC
TRBD2	few	TRBJ2-7	TRBV5-1	CASSLRAGGPVDSYEQYF	TGCGCCAGCAGCTTGAGAGCGGGAGGGCCTGTAGATTCCTACGAGCAGTACTTC
-	-	TRBJ1-2	TRBV10-3	CAISELGTNYGYTF	TGTGCCATCAGTGAGTTAGGGACAAACTATGGCTACACCTTC
-	once	TRBJ1-5	TRBV19	CASSSTGNQPQHF	TGTGCCAGTAGTTCCACAGGCAATCAGCCCCAGCATTTT
TRBD2	once	TRBJ2-1	TRBV30	CAWTTGGLAYNEQFF	TGTGCCTGGACCACGGGGGGGTTGGCCTACAATGAGCAGTTCTTC
-	few	TRBJ1-3	TRBV28	CASSFTGNTIYF	TGTGCCAGCAGTTTCACTGGAAACACCATATATTTT
-	few	TRBJ2-3	TRBV11-2	CASSASSDTQYF	TGTGCCAGCAGCGCCAGTTCAGATACGCAGTATTTT
-	-	TRBJ2-2	TRBV18	CASSPTTGELFF	TGTGCCAGCTCACCAACCACCGGGGAGCTGTTTTTT
TRBD1	-	TRBJ1-2	TRBV29-1	CSVRTQGKDGYTF	TGCAGCGTTCGAACACAGGGGAAAGATGGCTACACCTTC
-	-	TRBJ1-5	TRBV25-1	CASSDRRNSNQPQHF	TGTGCCAGCAGTGACCGACGGAATAGCAATCAGCCCCAGCATTTT
-	few	TRBJ2-7	TRBV11-2	CASSLVGTVLVYEQYF	TGTGCCAGCAGCTTAGTCGGGACTGTTCTCGTCTACGAGCAGTACTTC
TRBD1	-	TRBJ1-4	TRBV5-1	CASSSGQIVNEKLFF	TGCGCCAGCAGCTCGGGACAGATAGTAAATGAAAAACTGTTTTTT
-	-	TRBJ2-2	TRBV7-2	CASSSRDTGELFF	TGTGCCAGCAGTTCCCGGGACACCGGGGAGCTGTTTTTT
-	-	TRBJ2-4	TRBV11-2	CASSDTGTLVAQYF	TGTGCCAGCAGCGACACCGGGACTTTGGTGGCTCAGTACTTC
TRBD1	few	TRBJ2-7	TRBV25-1	CASSETGQGYEQYF	TGTGCCAGCAGTGAAACCGGACAGGGGTACGAGCAGTACTTC
-	-	TRBJ2-2	TRBV7-8	CASSLVGGNTGELFF	TGTGCCAGCAGCTTAGTCGGGGGGAACACCGGGGAGCTGTTTTTT
-	-	TRBJ1-4	TRBV9	CASSVASRGGEKLFF	TGTGCCAGCAGCGTAGCTTCCAGGGGAGGGGAAAAACTGTTTTTT
-	-	TRBJ1-5	TRBV28	CASSLWRGNSNQPQHF	TGTGCCAGCAGTTTATGGAGGGGGAATAGCAATCAGCCCCAGCATTTT
TRBD1	-	TRBJ2-7	TRBV7-9	CASSLTGSSYEQYF	TGTGCCAGCAGCTTGACAGGGTCGTCCTACGAGCAGTACTTC
-	-	TRBJ2-6	TRBV6-4	CASSFSSGANVLTF	TGTGCCAGCAGCTTCTCTTCTGGGGCCAACGTCCTGACTTTC
TRBD1	few	TRBJ2-1	TRBV30	CAYRQGSRDEQFF	TGTGCCTACCGACAGGGATCTAGGGATGAGCAGTTCTTC
TRBD1	-	TRBJ2-3	TRBV28	CASSLHRGWADTQYF	TGTGCCAGCAGTCTCCACAGGGGGTGGGCAGATACGCAGTATTTT
-	once	TRBJ2-7	TRBV6-5	CASSRDGPLSYEQYF	TGTGCCAGCAGCCGGGACGGCCCCCTCTCCTACGAGCAGTACTTC
TRBD2	-	TRBJ2-1	TRBV7-6	CASSQSGSRYNEQFF	TGTGCCAGCAGCCAAAGCGGGAGTCGCTACAATGAGCAGTTCTTC
TRBD1	-	TRBJ1-4	TRBV5-1	CASSTGQGANEKLFF	TGCGCCAGCAGCACGGGACAGGGTGCTAATGAAAAACTGTTTTTT
-	-	TRBJ2-7	TRBV5-3	CARSPLLVGGTLSYEQYF	TGTGCCAGAAGCCCCCTTCTAGTTGGGGGGACACTCTCCTACGAGCAGTACTTC
-	-	TRBJ1-1	TRBV6-1	CASSERSSPSNTEAFF	TGTGCCAGCAGTGAACGCTCGTCCCCATCGAACACTGAAGCTTTCTTT
-	-	TRBJ1-2	TRBV21-1	CASSEARDRGYGYTF	TGTGCCAGCAGCGAAGCCCGAGACAGGGGCTATGGCTACACCTTC
TRBD2	few	TRBJ2-7	TRBV27	CASKRRSGTSASYEQYF	TGTGCCAGTAAAAGGAGATCCGGGACTAGCGCTTCCTACGAGCAGTACTTC
-	-	TRBJ1-1	TRBV6-5	CASRAHMNTEAFF	TGTGCCAGCAGGGCACACATGAACACTGAAGCTTTCTTT
-	few	TRBJ2-1	TRBV29-1	CSVVGGLAVSYNEQFF	TGCAGCGTTGTGGGGGGCCTAGCGGTATCCTACAATGAGCAGTTCTTC
-	-	TRBJ1-2	TRBV19	CASRSTVGYGYTF	TGTGCCAGTAGGTCGACAGTCGGATATGGCTACACCTTC
-	-	TRBJ2-2	TRBV27	CASSLSFPSVNTGELFF	TGTGCCAGCAGTTTATCGTTTCCTAGCGTGAACACCGGGGAGCTGTTTTTT
TRBD2	few	TRBJ2-3	TRBV19	CASSLRGRADTQYF	TGTGCCAGTAGTCTCCGCGGGAGGGCAGATACGCAGTATTTT
TRBD1	-	TRBJ2-3	TRBV6-1	CASSTGGNTDTQYF	TGTGCCAGCAGTACAGGGGGCAACACAGATACGCAGTATTTT
TRBD1	-	TRBJ2-1	TRBV7-7	CASSLANTGTGGRNEQFF	TGTGCCAGCAGCTTAGCTAATACCGGGACAGGGGGCCGAAATGAGCAGTTCTTC
-	-	TRBJ2-7	TRBV28	CASSPAGAPYEQYF	TGTGCCAGCAGCCCCGCGGGGGCGCCCTACGAGCAGTACTTC
TRBD1	-	TRBJ2-5	TRBV27	CASSHRTGVETQYF	TGTGCCAGCAGTCATAGGACAGGGGTCGAGACCCAGTACTTC
TRBD1	-	TRBJ1-4	TRBV5-1	CASSSGTGVNEKLFF	TGCGCCAGCAGCTCTGGGACAGGGGTTAATGAAAAACTGTTTTTT
-	-	TRBJ1-1	TRBV5-4	CASSLPGTPNTEAFF	TGTGCCAGCAGCTTACCCGGCACTCCGAACACTGAAGCTTTCTTT
TRBD1	-	TRBJ1-2	TRBV6-5	CASSPGTGGNYGYTF	TGTGCCAGCAGTCCCGGGACAGGGGGGAACTATGGCTACACCTTC
-	-	TRBJ2-3	TRBV11-2	CASSFRVGGYPDTQYF	TGTGCCAGCAGCTTTAGGGTAGGCGGGTATCCAGATACGCAGTATTTT
TRBD2	-	TRBJ2-1	TRBV5-1	CASILASGSSYNEQFF	TGCGCCAGCATACTAGCGTCGGGAAGCTCCTACAATGAGCAGTTCTTC
TRBD2	-	TRBJ2-1	TRBV6-1	CASSPRREVYNEQFF	TGTGCCAGCAGTCCGCGGCGGGAGGTCTACAATGAGCAGTTCTTC
-	-	TRBJ2-1	TRBV29-1	CSAILVGGISEQFF	TGCAGCGCGATACTAGTTGGCGGGATAAGTGAGCAGTTCTTC
-	-	TRBJ2-3	TRBV5-8	CASSLAGYADTQYF	TGTGCCAGCAGCTTGGCGGGGTACGCAGATACGCAGTATTTT